The subject of this entry is one T cell receptor (beta chain). The antigen remains unidentified. This sample was included in a study of OX40 agonist ivuxolimab in advanced cancers. Broader study findings: More expanded clones were seen, on average, in CD8+ T cells than in CD4+. With doses of 0.1 to 3.0 mg/kg, CD4+ and CD8+ blood T cells had undergone clonal expansion by week 6.

The CDR3 extends over 14 amino acids. V gave up 3 bases and J gave up 11 bases, with 17 bases separating them. Germline V gene sequence: CDR1 SGHRS, CDR2 YFSETQ. The protocol was immunoSEQ multiplex PCR, while the TCRdb copy is restricted to in-frame clones and leaves out a portion. The sample includes fewer than 85,000 clones, about 90% seen only once; the top ten take approximately 0.8%. V gene TRBV5-1 combines with J gene TRBJ1-4; D might be TRBD1 (6 bases). The material sequenced was CD4+ or CD8+ T cells sorted from blood, taken in a trial of the OX40 agonist ivuxolimab. The source of this sequence is an adult with an advanced solid tumor such as melanoma, head and neck, liver or kidney cancer. CDR3 amino acids: CASSSTGREGKLFF. CDR3 sequence (DNA): TGCGCCAGCAGCTCTACAGGGAGGGAAGGGAAACTGTTTTTT. The full variable domain, rest sourced from reference TRBV5-1 and TRBJ1-4, is KAGVTQTPRYLIKTRGQQVTLSCSPISGHRSVSWYQQTPGQGLQFLFEYFSETQRNKGNFPGRFSGRQFSNSRSEMNVSTLELGDSALYLCASSSTGREGKLFFGSGTQLSVL.